This T cell receptor (beta chain) was identified during a study of control samples from healthy donors and cancer patients. Data came from immunoSEQ multiplex PCR; TCRdb stores just in-frame clones and leaves some out. The profile shows fewer than 95,000 clones, around 83% of them singletons. From germline, CDR1 is SGHDN and CDR2 FVKESK. V shed 1 base and J 0 bases; nucleotides not matched to a gene: 11. The CDR3 has 20 residues. The sample consisted of blood. This TCR derives from a woman in her 50s in good health. The chain joins TRBV14 to TRBJ2-4; 11 nucleotides line up with TRBD2. The CDR3: CASSQATSGSRPLAKNIQYF. The CDR3 DNA is TGTGCCAGCAGCCAAGCCACTAGCGGGAGTCGCCCCCTAGCCAAAAACATTCAGTACTTC.